These 32 T cell receptor beta chains came from one sample sequenced in a study of T cell responses to AZD1222 COVID-19 vaccine. TCRdb's table, derived via immunoSEQ multiplex PCR, lists solely in-frame clones and lacks some. The data contain 150,000 or so clones, about 88% of them singletons. The sample was peripheral blood, taken on day 0 of AZD1222 vaccination. These receptor sequences come from an adult in good health.

This clone was observed a single time. This chain joins TRBV6-5 and TRBJ1-3; perhaps TRBD1 as D (6 bases). This CDR3 region has 14 residues. Deletions cut 2 bases from V and 4 bases from J, with 9 bases between. Looked up from germline, CDR1 is MNHEY and CDR2 is SVGAGI. CDR3 nucleotides: TGTGCCAGCAGTTACCGCGACAGGGGAAACACCATATATTTT. Amino acids: CASSYRDRGNTIYF.

The CDR3 DNA follows: TGTGCCAGCAGCTCTCGGGAAGGGGCGTCCACAGATACGCAGTATTTT. As protein: CASSSREGASTDTQYF. The chain is built from TRBV11-2 and TRBJ2-3, with D perhaps matching TRBD1 or TRBD2 (5 bases each). V shed 4 bases and J shed 2 bases, with 16 bases lying between them. The CDR3 extends over 16 amino acids. Per germline, CDR1 SGHAT and CDR2 FQNNGV.

The chain has TRBV7-9 and TRBJ2-3; a possible D gene is TRBD2 (5 bases). Trimming pared 3 bases from V and 3 bases from J, leaving 10 bases between. From germline, CDR1 is SEHNR and CDR2 FQNEAQ (reference sequence). The CDR3 totals 14 residues. The CDR3 protein is CASSFEGDTDTQYF. In DNA, the CDR3 is TGTGCCAGCAGCTTTGAGGGAGATACAGATACGCAGTATTTT. The full variable domain, its missing parts supplied by reference TRBV7-9 and TRBJ2-3, is DTGVSQNPRHKITKRGQNVTFRCDPISEHNRLYWYRQTLGQGPEFLTYFQNEAQLEKSRLLSDRFSAERPKGSFSTLEIQRTEQGDSAMYLCASSFEGDTDTQYFGPGTRLTVL.

This rearrangement joins TRBV5-1 to TRBJ1-5; maybe TRBD1 (5 bases). The CDR3 is 13 residues long. Trimming pared 1 base from V and 7 bases from J, leaving 9 bases between. Germline V gene data show CDR1 as SGHRS and CDR2 as YFSETQ. The CDR3 here is CASSLIGGQPQHF. CDR3 bases: TGCGCCAGCAGCTTGATCGGGGGGCAGCCCCAGCATTTT.

The chain carries TRBV12-3 or TRBV12-4 and TRBJ2-5; D assignment may be TRBD1 or TRBD2 (6 bases each). This CDR3 contains 12 residues. Trimming cost V 8 bases and J 5 bases, with 12 bases left between them. CDR3 nucleotides: TGTGCCAGCGCCGGGGGCTGGGAGACCCAGTACTTC. Translating it yields CASAGGWETQYF.

The rearrangement uses TRBV7-2 and TRBJ1-2; D call uncertain. The CDR3 length is 13 residues. V was pared by 1 base and J by 2 bases, with 5 bases between. Looked up from germline, CDR1 is SGHTA and CDR2 is FQGNSA. The CDR3 nucleotides are TGTGCCAGCAGCTTAGGTATGAACTATGGCTACACCTTC. Translation: CASSLGMNYGYTF.

The chain is built from TRBV15 and TRBJ2-3; TRBD2 agrees at 11 bases. Germline CDR1 is LNHNV and CDR2 is YYDKDF (reference sequence). This CDR3 contains 18 residues. V lost 3 bases to trimming and J lost 4 bases; unmatched junction nucleotides: 12. The CDR3 region is CATSSPSLVAGGPDTQYF. CDR3 DNA sequence: TGTGCCACCAGCAGTCCCTCCCTTGTAGCGGGAGGGCCAGATACGCAGTATTTT.

Concerning this clone: This sample includes further DNA sequences coding for the same CDR3. This chain links TRBV4-1 with TRBJ1-5; no definite D call. Germline assignment: CDR1 MGHRA and CDR2 YSYEKL. The CDR3 spans 15 residues. The V gene lost 0 bases and the J gene lost 1 base, with 7 bases spanning the gap. The CDR3 spells CASSQDMGSNQPQHF. The CDR3 DNA reads TGCGCCAGCAGCCAAGACATGGGCAGCAATCAGCCCCAGCATTTT.

The V and J genes are TRBV7-9 and TRBJ2-2; a possible D gene is TRBD2 (5 bases). The ends were cut back, 7 bases at V and 5 bases at J, with 14 bases in the middle. Germline CDR1 and CDR2: SEHNR and FQNEAQ (reference sequence). The CDR3 is 14 amino acids. CDR3 nucleotide sequence: TGTGCCAGCACTCCATCCGGGAAAACCGGGGAGCTGTTTTTT. Translating gives CASTPSGKTGELFF.

The chain links TRBV4-1 to TRBJ1-3; no clear D gene. The germline CDR1 and CDR2 sequences are MGHRA and YSYEKL. This CDR3 has 15 residues. V lost 4 bases, J lost 1 base, and 11 bases lay in between. The CDR3 nucleotides read TGCGCCAGCAGCCCCCCTTCGGCGTCTGGAAACACCATATATTTT. Its translation: CASSPPSASGNTIYF.

For the CDR3, the DNA is TGTGCCAGCAGGGGGACAGGGCGGTATGGCTACACCTTC. Its translation is CASRGTGRYGYTF. J is TRBJ1-2 and V is TRBV2; 9 nucleotides agree with TRBD1. Germline CDR1 SNHLY, CDR2 FYNNEI. V lost 6 bases to trimming and J lost 5 bases; unmatched junction nucleotides: 4. This CDR3 has 13 residues.

The V and J genes are TRBV19 and TRBJ1-2; D possibly corresponds to TRBD1 (6 bases). The V and J ends lost 1 base and 8 bases respectively, with 17 bases between them. The CDR3 runs 15 residues. CDR1 is LNHDA and CDR2 is SQIVND in the germline V gene (reference sequence). This chain's CDR3 is CASSIGSRQAGGYTF. The CDR3 nucleotides read TGTGCCAGTAGTATAGGATCCCGACAGGCAGGAGGCTACACCTTC.

The chain uses TRBV5-8 and TRBJ2-7; no clear D gene. The CDR3 has 14 residues. V lost 4 bases and J lost 0, with 11 bases in between. The germline V gene has CDR1 SGHTS and CDR2 YDEGEE. In DNA form, the CDR3 reads TGTGCCAGCAGCCCTAGATACGGCTCCTACGAGCAGTACTTC. This codes for CASSPRYGSYEQYF.

This clone has more than one count but fewer than ten. The chain carries TRBV18 and TRBJ1-4, with 7 bases lining up with TRBD1. CDR3 length equals 14 residues. J was trimmed by 5 bases and V by 6 bases; bases with no gene match: 6. Germline V gene lookup returns CDR1 KGHSH and CDR2 LQKENI. The CDR3 spells CASSTQTGNEKLFF. The CDR3 bases are TGTGCCAGCTCCACGCAGACAGGGAATGAAAAACTGTTTTTT.

The chain has TRBV10-1 and TRBJ2-7, with TRBD2 matching 15 bases. The CDR3 is 15 residues long. Trimming cost V 5 bases and J 12 bases; bases outside gene matches: 11. CDR1 and CDR2 (germline): WNHNN, SYGVQD (reference sequence). The CDR3 loop is CASSTGLAGGGLMYF. The CDR3 nucleotides read TGCGCCAGCAGTACCGGACTAGCGGGAGGGGGTTTGATGTACTTC.

In the case of this clone: Its ends do not fully match the called genes, so a read error is possible. The genes are TRBV6-1 and TRBJ2-2, with unresolved D. The CDR3 is made up of 14 amino acids. From germline, CDR1 is MNHNS and CDR2 SASEGT. This CDR3 reads CASSDAPFLLERVF. In DNA, the CDR3 is TGTGCCAGCAGTGATGCCCCATTCCTTTTAGAAAGGGTTTTT.

This chain joins TRBV6-6 and TRBJ1-3; maybe TRBD1 (6 bases). Germline lookup yields CDR1 MNHNY and CDR2 SVGAGI (reference sequence). The CDR3 is 13 residues long. Trimming took off 10 bases at V and 9 bases at J, with 19 bases between the two ends. The CDR3 DNA reads TGTGCCACCACAGGGAGCCCTAGGGGCACCATATATTTT. It translates to CATTGSPRGTIYF.

The genes are TRBV2 and TRBJ1-6; D gene uncertain. Germline V gene data show CDR1 as SNHLY and CDR2 as FYNNEI. The CDR3 has 15 residues. V dropped 7 bases and J dropped 5 bases, with 15 bases sitting between them. Here the CDR3 DNA reads TGTGCCAGCACTCCCAAGGCGAGGAATAATTCACCCCTCCACTTT. As protein: CASTPKARNNSPLHF.

This chain links TRBV7-4 with TRBJ2-1, with D possibly TRBD2 on 5 matching bases. Trimming removed 3 bases at V and 5 bases at J, with 20 bases between. CDR3 length: 17 residues. The germline V gene encodes CDR1 SGHVT and CDR2 SQSDAQ. The chain's CDR3 is CASSLTFASRGNNEQFF. Here the CDR3 DNA reads TGTGCCAGCAGCTTGACTTTTGCGTCACGGGGTAACAATGAGCAGTTCTTC.

V and J are TRBV18 and TRBJ2-2; perhaps D is TRBD1 or TRBD2 (5 bases each). The germline V gene encodes CDR1 KGHSH and CDR2 LQKENI. The length of the CDR3 is 15 residues. Trimming took off 0 bases at V and 12 bases at J, with 17 bases between the two ends. Here the CDR3 DNA reads TGTGCCAGCTCACCACCTGTTATAGAAGGGACGAAGCTGTTTTTT. Translated: CASSPPVIEGTKLFF.

This chain uses TRBV28 with TRBJ1-2; 8 positions match TRBD1. CDR3 length equals 15 residues. In germline, CDR1 is MDHEN, CDR2 SYDVKM. Trimming removed 5 bases from V and 4 bases from J; junction bases left unmatched: 9. The CDR3, as DNA: TGTGCCAGCAGTCCCCGGACAGGGACACCCTATGGCTACACCTTC. Translation: CASSPRTGTPYGYTF.

The chain uses TRBV4-2 and TRBJ1-1, with unresolved D. Germline CDR1 and CDR2: LGHNA and YNFKEQ. There are 14 residues in the CDR3. Trimming shortened V by 0 bases and J by 4 bases, and 9 bases separated the two germline ends. CDR3 in amino acids: CASSQDGSATEAFF. CDR3 sequence (DNA): TGTGCCAGCAGCCAAGATGGGTCAGCCACTGAAGCTTTCTTT.

The V and J genes are TRBV5-1 and TRBJ2-3; 14 bases agree with TRBD2. Trimming at V came to 4 bases and at J to 6 bases, leaving 7 bases not matched to a gene. The germline CDR1 and CDR2 sequences are SGHRS and YFSETQ. The CDR3 has 16 amino acids. The CDR3 DNA reads as TGCGCCAGCAGCCCCGGGACTAGCGGGAGTTGGGATACGCAGTATTTT. Encoded protein: CASSPGTSGSWDTQYF.

This chain uses TRBV11-2 with TRBJ1-6; 8 bases align to TRBD1. Per the germline V gene, CDR1 is SGHAT and CDR2 is FQNNGV. Losses at the gene ends were 4 bases for V and 7 bases for J; bases not matched to a gene: 18. This CDR3 is built from 19 residues. CDR3 amino acids: CASSSTRTGTLQYNSPLHF. The CDR3 nucleotides read TGTGCCAGCAGCTCGACGCGGACAGGGACTCTCCAGTACAATTCACCCCTCCACTTT.

This chain uses TRBV6-4 with TRBJ2-2, with TRBD1 identical over 10 bases. Germline trimming cut 0 bases from V and 13 bases from J; bases unmatched to any gene: 5. Germline CDR1 is MRHNA and CDR2 is SNTAGT. The CDR3 length is 14 residues. The CDR3 DNA follows: TGTGCCAGCAGTGACTCGCCGGACAGGGGGATGCTGTTTTTT. This codes for CASSDSPDRGMLFF.

Only a few counts were recorded for this clone. This CDR3 is CASSQPGQGRREKLFF. The DNA of the CDR3 is TGTGCCAGCAGCCAACCGGGACAGGGTCGTCGGGAAAAACTGTTTTTT. The chain uses TRBV7-2 and TRBJ1-4, with TRBD1 matching 9 bases. The CDR3 contains 16 residues. The germline V gene has CDR1 SGHTA and CDR2 FQGNSA. J lost 8 bases, V lost 5 bases, and 12 bases had no gene match.

The chain is built from TRBV5-8 and TRBJ1-5; possibly TRBD1 for D (6 bases). Germline V lookup: CDR1 SGHTS, CDR2 YDEGEE. This CDR3 has 15 amino acids. Trimming stripped 4 bases from V and 5 bases from J, with 16 bases between. The CDR3 nucleotides are TGTGCCAGCAGCCAGAATTACGGGGGCGATCAGCCCCAGCATTTT. Translation: CASSQNYGGDQPQHF.

The chain is built from TRBV6-5 and TRBJ2-1, with no clear D. Germline V lookup: CDR1 MNHEY, CDR2 SVGAGI. V was trimmed by 6 bases and J by 8 bases, leaving 11 bases between them. The CDR3 runs 12 residues. CDR3 DNA sequence: TGTGCCAGCAGGGATACAGTAGATGAGCAGTTCTTC. It specifies CASRDTVDEQFF.

The rearrangement links TRBV6-6 to TRBJ2-5; D unresolved. Looked up from germline, CDR1 is MNHNY and CDR2 is SVGAGI (reference sequence). The length of the CDR3 is 12 residues. The V end was cut by 0 bases, the J end by 2 bases, with 1 base between. The DNA for the CDR3 is TGTGCCAGCAGTTACTCTCAAGAGACCCAGTACTTC. Translation gives CASSYSQETQYF.

The chain recombines TRBV18 with TRBJ2-1, with TRBD2 matching over 12 bases. Per the germline V gene, CDR1 is KGHSH and CDR2 is LQKENI. The CDR3 has 15 amino acids. V shed 3 bases and J 8 bases; nucleotides not matched to a gene: 5. The chain's CDR3 is CASSPWTSGEDEQFF. CDR3 DNA: TGTGCCAGCTCACCGTGGACTAGCGGGGAGGATGAGCAGTTCTTC.

The genes are TRBV5-1 and TRBJ1-2; 7 bases fit TRBD1. This CDR3 is built from 13 residues. The V and J ends lost 2 bases and 4 bases, in that order; junction bases with no gene match: 2. Germline V gene data show CDR1 as SGHRS and CDR2 as YFSETQ. The DNA of the CDR3 is TGCGCCAGCAGCTTAGGGACAGTCTATGGCTACACCTTC. It translates to CASSLGTVYGYTF.

The chain combines TRBV11-3 with TRBJ2-2; D might be TRBD2 (6 bases). Per the germline V gene, CDR1 is SGHNT and CDR2 is YENEEA. Trimming stripped 1 base from V and 3 bases from J, with 12 bases between. CDR3 length: 16 amino acids. The CDR3 here is CASSLGGNTDTGELFF. CDR3 sequence (DNA): TGTGCCAGCAGCTTAGGCGGGAATACGGACACCGGGGAGCTGTTTTTT.